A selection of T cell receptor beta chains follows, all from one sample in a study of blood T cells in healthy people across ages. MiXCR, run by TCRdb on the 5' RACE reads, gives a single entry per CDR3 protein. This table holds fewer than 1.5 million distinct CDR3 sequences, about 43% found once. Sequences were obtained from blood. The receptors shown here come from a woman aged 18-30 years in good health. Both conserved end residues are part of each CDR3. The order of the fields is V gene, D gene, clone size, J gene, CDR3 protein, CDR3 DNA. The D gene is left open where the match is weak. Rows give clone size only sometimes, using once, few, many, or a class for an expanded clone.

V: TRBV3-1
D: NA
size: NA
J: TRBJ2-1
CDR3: CASSRRSEQFF
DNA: TGTGCCAGCAGCCGTAGGTCGGAGCAGTTCTTC

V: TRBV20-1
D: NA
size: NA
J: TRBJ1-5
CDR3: CSALRRGGNQPQHF
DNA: TGCAGTGCCCTACGGAGAGGGGGCAATCAGCCCCAGCATTTT

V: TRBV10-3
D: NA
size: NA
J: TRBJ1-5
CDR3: CAISESSLLASQPQHF
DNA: TGTGCCATCAGTGAGTCGAGTCTTTTAGCAAGTCAGCCCCAGCATTTT

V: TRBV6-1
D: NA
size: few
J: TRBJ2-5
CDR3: CASSEGRFGFETQYF
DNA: TGTGCCAGCAGTGAGGGCAGGTTCGGATTTGAGACCCAGTACTTC

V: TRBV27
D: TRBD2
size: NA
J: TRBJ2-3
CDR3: CASSLSWLAELADTQYF
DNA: TGTGCCAGCAGTTTATCGTGGCTAGCGGAACTTGCCGATACGCAGTATTTT

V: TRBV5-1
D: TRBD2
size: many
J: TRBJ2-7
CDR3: CASSRQAGGIYEQYF
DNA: TGCGCCAGCAGCCGACAAGCGGGAGGTATCTACGAGCAGTACTTC

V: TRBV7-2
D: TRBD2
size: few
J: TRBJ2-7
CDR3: CASSLDGRGSPYEQYF
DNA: TGTGCCAGCAGCTTAGACGGTCGCGGGAGCCCCTACGAGCAGTACTTC

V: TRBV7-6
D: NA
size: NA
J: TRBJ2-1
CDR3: CASHPGVGNEQFF
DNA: TGTGCCAGCCACCCGGGCGTTGGCAATGAGCAGTTCTTC

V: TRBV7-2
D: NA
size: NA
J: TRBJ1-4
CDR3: CASSSRPGEVAVKLFF
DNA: TGTGCCAGCAGCTCCCGCCCGGGGGAGGTAGCGGTTAAACTGTTTTTT

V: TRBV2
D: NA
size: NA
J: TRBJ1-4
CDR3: CASNEPGRANEKLFF
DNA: TGTGCCAGCAACGAACCGGGACGGGCTAATGAAAAACTGTTTTTT

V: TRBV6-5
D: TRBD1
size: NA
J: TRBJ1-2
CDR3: CASKTGQAFYGYTF
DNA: TGTGCCAGCAAGACAGGACAGGCCTTCTATGGCTACACCTTC

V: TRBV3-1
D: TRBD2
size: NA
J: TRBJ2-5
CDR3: CASSHRLAGSRETQYF
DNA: TGTGCCAGCAGCCACCGACTAGCGGGGAGCCGAGAGACCCAGTACTTC

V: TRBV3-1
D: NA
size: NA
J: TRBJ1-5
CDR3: CASSQGTPGFQPQHF
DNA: TGTGCCAGCAGCCAAGGGACGCCGGGGTTTCAGCCCCAGCATTTT

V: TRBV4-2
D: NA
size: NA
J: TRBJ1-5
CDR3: CASSQDSTEQPQHF
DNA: TGTGCCAGCAGCCAAGATAGTACGGAGCAGCCCCAGCATTTT

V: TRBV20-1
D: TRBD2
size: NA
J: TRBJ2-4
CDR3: CSASTSGGGRGIQYF
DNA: TGCAGTGCTAGTACTAGCGGGGGAGGTCGGGGCATTCAGTACTTC

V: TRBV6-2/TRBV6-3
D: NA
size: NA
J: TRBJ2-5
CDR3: CASSPSFAGSGETQYF
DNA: TGTGCCAGCAGTCCATCGTTTGCCGGGAGCGGGGAGACCCAGTACTTC

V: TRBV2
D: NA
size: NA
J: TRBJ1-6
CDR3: CASSEALSGPGLNSPLHF
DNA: TGTGCCAGCAGTGAAGCGCTTAGTGGCCCAGGGTTGAATTCACCCCTCCACTTT

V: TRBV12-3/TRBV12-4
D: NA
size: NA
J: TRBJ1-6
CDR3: CASSPPQGPLHF
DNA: TGTGCCAGCAGTCCTCCCCAGGGACCCCTCCACTTT

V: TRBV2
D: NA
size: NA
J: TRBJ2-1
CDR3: CASSDLIGLGHNEQFF
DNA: TGTGCCAGCAGTGATTTGATTGGGCTGGGCCACAATGAGCAGTTCTTC

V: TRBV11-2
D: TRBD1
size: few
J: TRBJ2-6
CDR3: CASSAGTGLSSGANVLTF
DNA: TGTGCCAGCAGCGCTGGGACAGGGTTAAGCTCTGGGGCCAACGTCCTGACTTTC

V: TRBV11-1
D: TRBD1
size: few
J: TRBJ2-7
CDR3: CASSLGQGRPKDEQYF
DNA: TGTGCCAGCAGCTTGGGACAGGGTCGGCCAAAGGACGAGCAGTACTTC

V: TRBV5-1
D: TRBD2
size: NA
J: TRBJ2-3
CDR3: CASSLGSGDSTDTQYF
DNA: TGCGCCAGCAGCTTGGGCAGCGGGGATAGCACAGATACGCAGTATTTT

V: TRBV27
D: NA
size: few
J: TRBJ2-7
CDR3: CASSANTGYEQYF
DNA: TGTGCCAGCAGTGCCAATACAGGGTACGAGCAGTACTTC

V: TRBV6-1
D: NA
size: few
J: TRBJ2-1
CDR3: CASSQGRERYNEQFF
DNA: TGTGCCAGCAGTCAGGGTCGAGAGAGATACAATGAGCAGTTCTTC

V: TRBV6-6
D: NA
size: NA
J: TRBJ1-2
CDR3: CASILNVGAHGYTF
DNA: TGTGCCAGCATACTGAACGTGGGGGCTCATGGCTACACCTTC

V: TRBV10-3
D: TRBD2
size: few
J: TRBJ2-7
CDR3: CATGTSGGNSYEQYF
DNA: TGTGCCACCGGGACTAGCGGGGGGAACTCCTACGAGCAGTACTTC

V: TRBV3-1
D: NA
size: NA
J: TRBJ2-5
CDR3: CASSPQATREQYF
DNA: TGTGCCAGCAGCCCCCAGGCAACGCGAGAGCAGTACTTC

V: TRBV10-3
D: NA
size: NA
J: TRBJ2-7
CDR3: CAISDEAYSYEQYF
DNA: TGTGCCATCAGTGACGAGGCTTACTCCTACGAGCAGTACTTC

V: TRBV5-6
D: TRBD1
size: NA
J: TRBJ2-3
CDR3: CASSDGTDTDTQYF
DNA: TGTGCCAGCTCGGACGGGACAGACACAGATACGCAGTATTTT

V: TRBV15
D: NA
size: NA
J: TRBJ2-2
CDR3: CATSREWRNTGELFF
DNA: TGTGCCACCAGCAGAGAGTGGCGGAACACCGGGGAGCTGTTTTTT

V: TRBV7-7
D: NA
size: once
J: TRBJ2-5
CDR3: CASSKPDSQETQYF
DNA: TGTGCTAGCAGCAAACCCGACAGTCAAGAGACCCAGTACTTC

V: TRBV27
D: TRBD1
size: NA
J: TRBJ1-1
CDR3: CASSATGGRRAFF
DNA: TGTGCCAGCAGCGCGACAGGGGGCCGCCGGGCTTTCTTT

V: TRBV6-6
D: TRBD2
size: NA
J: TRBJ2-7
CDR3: CASRPGLAYNEQYF
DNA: TGTGCCAGTCGACCGGGACTAGCTTACAATGAGCAGTACTTC

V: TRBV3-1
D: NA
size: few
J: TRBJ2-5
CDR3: CASSQVTPEQYF
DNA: TGTGCCAGCAGCCAAGTAACGCCTGAGCAGTACTTC

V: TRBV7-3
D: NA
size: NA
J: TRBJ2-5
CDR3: CASSLYGLTLNNEQYF
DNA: TGTGCCAGCAGCTTATACGGACTCACATTAAACAATGAGCAGTACTTC

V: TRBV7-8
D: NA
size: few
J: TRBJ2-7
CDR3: CASSYLRDIWNEQYF
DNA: TGTGCCAGCAGCTACCTACGGGACATCTGGAATGAGCAGTACTTC

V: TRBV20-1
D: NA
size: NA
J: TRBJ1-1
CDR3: CSGKGGRNTEAFF
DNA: TGCAGCGGCAAGGGGGGCAGGAACACTGAAGCTTTCTTT

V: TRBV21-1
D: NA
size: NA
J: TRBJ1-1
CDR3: CASSKDNGWNTEAFF
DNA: TGTGCCAGCAGCAAAGACAACGGTTGGAACACTGAAGCTTTCTTT

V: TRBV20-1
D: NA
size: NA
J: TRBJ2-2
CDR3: CSARDDGGHGGELFF
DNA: TGCAGTGCTAGAGATGACGGGGGGCATGGCGGGGAGCTGTTTTTT

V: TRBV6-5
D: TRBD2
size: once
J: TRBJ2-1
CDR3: CASSFLVGLAGVGNEQFF
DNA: TGTGCCAGCAGTTTTTTGGTTGGGCTAGCGGGAGTCGGTAATGAGCAGTTCTTC